This is a list of T cell receptor beta chains from one sample in a study of blood T cells in healthy people across ages. Each CDR3 protein is one row after TCRdb ran MiXCR on the 5' RACE reads. The data show around 500,000 distinct CDR3 sequences, around a quarter seen once. These sequences were also reported in another study, on T cells of mothers and their children.

Sequencing was carried out using blood. These TCRs come from a boy aged 2 to 9 in good health. Each CDR3 is given with its conserved first and last residue. The D gene is left open where the match is weak. Rows give clone size only sometimes, using once, few, many, or a class for an expanded clone.

TRBD2	TRBV2	few	TRBJ2-3	CASSNNGGASDTQYF	TGTGCCAGCAGTAACAACGGGGGGGCCAGCGATACGCAGTATTTT
-	TRBV7-9	-	TRBJ2-5	CASSFSRENKETQYF	TGTGCCAGCAGCTTCTCGAGGGAAAATAAAGAGACCCAGTACTTC
-	TRBV28	once	TRBJ2-5	CASSEGVAQETQYF	TGTGCCAGCTCAGAGGGGGTGGCACAAGAGACCCAGTACTTC
TRBD2	TRBV6-5	few	TRBJ2-7	CASSRGLAGDGEQYF	TGTGCCAGCAGTCGGGGACTAGCGGGAGACGGCGAGCAGTACTTC
TRBD2	TRBV5-1	-	TRBJ2-3	CASSLWRTSGREDTDTQYF	TGCGCCAGCAGCTTGTGGAGGACTAGCGGGAGGGAGGACACAGATACGCAGTATTTT
-	TRBV2	few	TRBJ1-2	CASSEGKRHGYTF	TGTGCCAGCAGTGAGGGAAAGAGGCATGGCTACACCTTC
TRBD1	TRBV5-1	few	TRBJ1-5	CASSIGQGSNQPQHF	TGCGCCAGCAGCATCGGACAGGGAAGCAATCAGCCCCAGCATTTT
TRBD1	TRBV11-2	-	TRBJ2-5	CASSSTGVQGRTQYF	TGTGCCAGCAGCTCGACAGGGGTCCAGGGACGTACCCAGTACTTC
TRBD1	TRBV7-3	-	TRBJ2-5	CASSYSKGQGETQYF	TGTGCCAGCAGTTACTCCAAGGGACAGGGGGAGACCCAGTACTTC
-	TRBV10-3	few	TRBJ1-2	CAISESGKGHGYTF	TGTGCCATCAGTGAGTCGGGAAAGGGTCATGGCTACACCTTC
-	TRBV7-2	-	TRBJ2-6	CASGRPGANVLTF	TGTGCCAGTGGGCGCCCTGGGGCCAACGTCCTGACTTTC
TRBD2	TRBV10-3	few	TRBJ2-1	CAISKPGTSGRGVYNEQFF	TGTGCCATCAGCAAACCCGGGACTAGCGGGAGAGGGGTCTACAATGAGCAGTTCTTC
-	TRBV25-1	-	TRBJ1-2	CASSGMGGNYGYTF	TGTGCCAGCAGTGGGATGGGGGGGAACTATGGCTACACCTTC
-	TRBV3-1	few	TRBJ2-5	CASSQDMARQETQYF	TGTGCCAGCAGCCAAGATATGGCCAGGCAAGAGACCCAGTACTTC
TRBD2	TRBV7-2	once	TRBJ2-7	CASSIGTSGPYEQYF	TGTGCCAGCAGCATCGGGACTAGCGGACCCTACGAGCAGTACTTC
TRBD2	TRBV28	few	TRBJ2-1	CASKLAGARNEQFF	TGTGCCAGCAAACTAGCGGGAGCAAGGAATGAGCAGTTCTTC
TRBD1	TRBV7-8	-	TRBJ2-6	CASSHRDRGPLANVLTF	TGTGCCAGCAGCCACCGGGACAGGGGGCCTCTTGCCAACGTCCTGACTTTC
-	TRBV27	few	TRBJ1-4	CASRSQIRVGGEKLFF	TGTGCCAGCAGAAGCCAGATCAGGGTGGGGGGGGAAAAACTGTTTTTT
-	TRBV20-1	few	TRBJ1-1	CSAITGFAEAFF	TGCAGTGCTATTACAGGGTTTGCTGAAGCTTTCTTT
-	TRBV29-1	-	TRBJ1-2	CSVSGRNYGYTF	TGCAGCGTATCAGGGCGGAACTATGGCTACACCTTC
-	TRBV7-9	-	TRBJ2-7	CASSQWSIYEQYF	TGTGCCAGCAGCCAGTGGTCTATCTACGAGCAGTACTTC
-	TRBV4-2	-	TRBJ1-4	CASSQVVAEYYEKLFF	TGTGCCAGCAGCCAAGTTGTGGCAGAATATTATGAAAAACTGTTTTTT
TRBD1	TRBV5-1	many	TRBJ1-4	CASSSRQGNEKLFF	TGCGCCAGCAGCTCCCGACAGGGTAATGAAAAACTGTTTTTT
TRBD1	TRBV5-1	-	TRBJ2-7	CASSSRDRGSGEQYF	TGCGCCAGCAGCTCCCGGGACAGGGGATCGGGCGAGCAGTACTTC
-	TRBV9	-	TRBJ2-3	CASSSRLTDTQYF	TGTGCCAGCAGTTCCAGACTGACAGATACGCAGTATTTT
-	TRBV14	-	TRBJ2-3	CASSRVHGLRTDTQYF	TGTGCCAGCAGTCGAGTCCACGGGCTCCGCACAGATACGCAGTATTTT
-	TRBV28	once	TRBJ1-4	CASSESPGRKLFF	TGTGCCAGCAGTGAGTCTCCTGGGAGAAAACTGTTTTTT
TRBD1	TRBV28	few	TRBJ1-5	CASRTGGGNQPQHF	TGTGCCAGCAGAACAGGGGGCGGCAATCAGCCCCAGCATTTT
-	TRBV6-6	-	TRBJ2-5	CASSPRTEGETQYF	TGTGCCAGCAGCCCTAGGACCGAAGGAGAGACCCAGTACTTC
TRBD2	TRBV2	few	TRBJ2-1	CASQGLAGDNEQFF	TGTGCCAGTCAGGGACTAGCGGGGGACAATGAGCAGTTCTTC
-	TRBV29-1	-	TRBJ2-3	CSGERGDTQYF	TGCAGCGGTGAAAGGGGAGATACGCAGTATTTT
TRBD2	TRBV25-1	-	TRBJ2-3	CASSELSGGVTDTQYF	TGTGCCAGCAGTGAACTTAGCGGGGGGGTCACAGATACGCAGTATTTT
-	TRBV6-5	few	TRBJ1-1	CASSFSAGATTEAFF	TGTGCCAGCAGCTTCAGCGCGGGGGCAACCACTGAAGCTTTCTTT
TRBD2	TRBV9	many	TRBJ2-5	CASSPGTSEQETQYF	TGTGCCAGCAGCCCCGGGACTAGCGAACAAGAGACCCAGTACTTC
-	TRBV7-8	-	TRBJ2-1	CASSSGTGLRGEQFF	TGTGCCAGCAGCTCTGGGACTGGGCTAAGGGGGGAGCAGTTCTTC
TRBD2	TRBV24-1	few	TRBJ2-1	CATSAGGRPYNEQFF	TGTGCCACCAGTGCGGGCGGGAGGCCTTACAATGAGCAGTTCTTC
-	TRBV6-1	-	TRBJ2-5	CASSGLGRETQYF	TGTGCCAGCAGTGGTCTAGGTAGAGAGACCCAGTACTTC
TRBD2	TRBV7-9	-	TRBJ2-5	CASSSGTSGRGGETQYF	TGTGCCAGCAGCTCCGGGACTAGCGGGAGAGGGGGAGAGACCCAGTACTTC
-	TRBV29-1	-	TRBJ1-4	CSVGFTTNEKLFF	TGCAGCGTTGGCTTTACAACTAATGAAAAACTGTTTTTT
-	TRBV6-4	-	TRBJ2-1	CASSAEGRYNEQFF	TGTGCCAGCAGTGCCGAGGGACGCTACAATGAGCAGTTCTTC
-	TRBV5-1	-	TRBJ2-5	CASRPDQETQYF	TGCGCCAGCCGCCCGGATCAAGAGACCCAGTACTTC
-	TRBV12-3/TRBV12-4	-	TRBJ1-5	CASSLSRWNQPQHF	TGTGCCAGCAGTTTAAGCAGGTGGAATCAGCCCCAGCATTTT
-	TRBV7-9	-	TRBJ2-5	CASSPLPKETQYF	TGTGCCAGCAGCCCCCTCCCCAAAGAGACCCAGTACTTC
-	TRBV6-5	-	TRBJ2-3	CAGRGPTTDTQYF	TGTGCCGGCAGAGGACCTACCACAGATACGCAGTATTTT
-	TRBV12-3/TRBV12-4	-	TRBJ2-7	CASSLGGADYEQYF	TGTGCCAGCAGTTTAGGCGGGGCCGACTACGAGCAGTACTTC